This T cell receptor (beta chain) emerged from a study of T cell repertoires in cytomegalovirus infection. TCRdb ran MiXCR on the reads and lists one entry per CDR3 protein. This sample has 450,000 to 550,000 distinct CDR3 sequences, with approximately 16% found just once. Trimming shortened V by 5 bases and J by 0 bases, and 13 bases separated the two germline ends. The CDR3 loop spans 15 amino acids. Germline CDR1 SEHNR, CDR2 FQNEAQ (reference sequence). This clonotype was counted many times. The sample consisted of CD8+ T cells from PBMCs. The clonotype comes from a human donor in good health (CMV status not recorded). Some clones in this sample may be carry-over from other donors' samples. The chain has TRBV7-9 and TRBJ1-2; possibly TRBD1 for D (6 bases). The CDR3 sequence is CASSPRQEANYGYTF. DNA of the CDR3: TGTGCCAGCAGCCCCAGACAGGAAGCTAACTATGGCTACACCTTC.